This T cell receptor beta chain was sequenced for a study of immune evolution from preneoplasia to lung adenocarcinoma. The repertoire was sequenced with immunoSEQ multiplex PCR; TCRdb's copy has only in-frame clones and lacks some. Of more than 8,000 clones detected, approximately 80% appear once; the ten largest clones hold roughly 4.5%. Patients had resection in Japan or China between about 2014 and 2018. Histologic diagnosis was independently verified by two lung pathologists. Germline CDR1 is SQVTM and CDR2 is ANQGSEA. The CDR3 spans 12 residues. Trimming cost V 6 bases and J 2 bases; bases outside gene matches: 3.

The chain uses TRBV29-1 and TRBJ1-2; 7 bases align to TRBD1. This receptor was identified in a person aged 65 to 85 with lung adenocarcinoma. Some clones in this sample may be carry-over from other donors' samples. The specimen was FFPE minimally invasive lung adenocarcinoma tissue. In nucleotides, the CDR3 is TGCAGCGTCTGGACAGGAAACTATGGCTACACCTTC. Translated: CSVWTGNYGYTF.